This TCR beta chain was identified during a study of blood T cell repertoires in COVID-19. Study context: Donors in the United States, Italy and Spain gave samples during acute or convalescent COVID-19. PBMCs, B-cell-depleted T cells, or T cells provided the cDNA or gDNA that made up the material.

In the authors' workflow: Amplified reference gene primers provided the basis for estimating nucleated cell counts. TCRdb keeps only in-frame clones here, not all; method: immunoSEQ multiplex PCR. V, J and clone size derive from that table, while D and trimming were established from the DNA sequence. Of nearly 55,000 clones listed, around 84% were seen once; the top ten hold 10% to 15%. The length of the CDR3 is 17 residues. The rearrangement joins TRBV21-1 to TRBJ1-1. TRBV21-1 is a listed pseudogene. Sequencing was performed on peripheral blood. This receptor was identified in a man aged 70 or older with active COVID-19. This CDR3 is CASSKLRGLVCYTEAFF. CDR3 bases: TGTGCCAGCAGCAAACTTCGAGGGTTGGTCTGTTACACTGAAGCTTTCTTT.